This T cell receptor (beta chain) emerged from a study of OX40 agonist ivuxolimab in advanced cancers. The CDR3 spans 12 residues. V dropped 5 bases and J dropped 9; count of bases not matched to a gene: 5. Germline loops: CDR1 SGHTA, CDR2 FQGNSA. The data were produced by immunoSEQ multiplex PCR, yet TCRdb's version contains in-frame clones alone and is incomplete. The repertoire holds around 60,000 clones, roughly 91% seen once, with about 0.8% in the top ten. V is TRBV7-2 and J is TRBJ1-2, with 8 bases identical to TRBD1. The source of this sequence is an adult with an advanced solid tumor such as melanoma, head and neck, liver or kidney cancer. The sample in question was CD4+ or CD8+ T cells sorted from blood, obtained in a trial of the OX40 agonist ivuxolimab. The CDR3: CASSADRDRYTF. CDR3 nucleotides: TGTGCCAGCAGCGCGGACAGGGATCGCTACACCTTC.